This paragraph covers one T cell receptor (beta chain) sequence. This entry comes from a study of blood T cell repertoires in COVID-19. Study background: Samples representing acute and convalescent COVID-19 were sourced from the United States, Italy and Spain. Sample material is recorded as cDNA or gDNA derived from T cells, B-cell-depleted T cells, or PBMCs.

In the study's own analysis: Reference gene primers were amplified, and this amplification served to estimate nucleated cell counts. TCRdb keeps only in-frame clones here, not all; method: immunoSEQ multiplex PCR. That table furnishes V, J and clone size, whereas the DNA furnished D and trimming. The table lists some 45,000 clones, roughly 87% of them singletons, with less than 20% in the top ten. The sequenced sample consisted of peripheral blood. The sequence was obtained from a man in his 60s with active COVID-19.

CDR3 region: CASSPQGQGAGTGELFF. The CDR3, as DNA: TGTGCCAGCAGCCCCCAGGGGCAGGGGGCGGGCACCGGGGAGCTGTTTTTT. V and J are TRBV7-6 and TRBJ2-2, with 8 positions matching TRBD1. Trimming took 5 bases from V and 4 from J; bases not matched to a gene: 12. CDR1 is SGHVS, CDR2 FNYEAQ, per germline. The CDR3 extends over 17 amino acids. Using reference TRBV7-6 and TRBJ2-2 for the parts outside the CDR3, the full variable domain is GAGVSQSPRYKVTKRGQDVALRCDPISGHVSLYWYRQALGQGPEFLTYFNYEAQQDKSGLPNDRFSAERPEGSISTLTIQRTEQRDSAMYRCASSPQGQGAGTGELFFGEGSRLTVL.